Reported below is one T cell receptor (beta chain). The data belong to a study of blood T cell repertoires in COVID-19. Study context: Acute-phase and convalescent COVID-19 samples originated in the United States, Italy and Spain. Sample material is recorded as cDNA or gDNA derived from T cells, B-cell-depleted T cells, or PBMCs.

Original handling: The authors estimated nucleated cell counts from reference gene primer amplification. TCRdb's table, derived via immunoSEQ multiplex PCR, lists solely in-frame clones and lacks some. D and trimming come from the DNA, and the V and J calls and clone size come from that table. The sample holds 95,000 to 100,000 clones, more than 80% seen once. Looked up from germline, CDR1 is SGHRS and CDR2 is YFSETQ. The V and J ends lost 0 bases and 4 bases, in that order; junction bases with no gene match: 1. The CDR3 sequence is 14 residues long. The V call is TRBV5-1, the J call TRBJ2-7; TRBD2 aligns across 10 bases. The clonotype originates from a human donor in a cohort sampled during active COVID-19. The sequencing sample was made of peripheral blood. CDR3: CASSLGGLAYEQYF. The CDR3 DNA follows: TGCGCCAGCAGCTTGGGGGGACTAGCGTACGAGCAGTACTTC.